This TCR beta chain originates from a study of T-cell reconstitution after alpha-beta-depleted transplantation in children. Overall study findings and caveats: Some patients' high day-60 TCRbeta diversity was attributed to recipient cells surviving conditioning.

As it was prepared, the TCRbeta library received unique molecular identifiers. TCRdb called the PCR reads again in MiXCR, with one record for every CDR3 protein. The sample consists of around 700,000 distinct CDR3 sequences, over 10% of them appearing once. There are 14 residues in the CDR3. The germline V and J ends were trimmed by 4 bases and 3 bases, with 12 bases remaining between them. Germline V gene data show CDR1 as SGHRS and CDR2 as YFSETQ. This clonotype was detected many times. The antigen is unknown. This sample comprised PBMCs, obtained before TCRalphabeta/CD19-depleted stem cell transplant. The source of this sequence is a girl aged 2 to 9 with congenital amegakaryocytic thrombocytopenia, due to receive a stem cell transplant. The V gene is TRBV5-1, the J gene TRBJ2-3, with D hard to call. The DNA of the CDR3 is TGCGCCAGCAGCCCCGACCCGGAGACAGATACGCAGTATTTT. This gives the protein CASSPDPETDTQYF.